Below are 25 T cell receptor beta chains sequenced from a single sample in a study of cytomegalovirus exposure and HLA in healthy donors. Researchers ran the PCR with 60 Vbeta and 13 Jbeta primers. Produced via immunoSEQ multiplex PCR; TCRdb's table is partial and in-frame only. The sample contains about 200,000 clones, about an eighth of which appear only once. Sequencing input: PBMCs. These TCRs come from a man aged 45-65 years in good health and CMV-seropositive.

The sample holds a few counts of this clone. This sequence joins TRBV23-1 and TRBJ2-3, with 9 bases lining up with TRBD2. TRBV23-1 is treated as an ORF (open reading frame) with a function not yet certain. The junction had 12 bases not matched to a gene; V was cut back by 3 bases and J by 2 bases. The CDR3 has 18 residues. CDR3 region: CASSQEGIERGDTDTQYF. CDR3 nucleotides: TGCGCCAGCAGTCAGGAGGGCATCGAGCGGGGGGACACAGATACGCAGTATTTT.

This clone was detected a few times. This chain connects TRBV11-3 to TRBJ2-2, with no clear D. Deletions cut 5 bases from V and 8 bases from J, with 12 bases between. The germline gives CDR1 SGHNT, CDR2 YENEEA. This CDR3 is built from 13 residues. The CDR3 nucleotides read TGTGCCAGCAGCCGTTACAATGTGGGGGAGCTGTTTTTT. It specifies CASSRYNVGELFF. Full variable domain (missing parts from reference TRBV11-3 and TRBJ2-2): EAGVVQSPRYKIIEKKQPVAFWCNPISGHNTLYWYLQNLGQGPELLIRYENEEAVDDSQLPKDRFSAERLKGVDSTLKIQPAELGDSAVYLCASSRYNVGELFFGEGSRLTVL.

In DNA form, the CDR3 reads TGTGCCAGCAGTTACTCGCAAAAAAACAGGGGGACTGAAGCTTTCTTT. Its translation is CASSYSQKNRGTEAFF. The chain employs TRBV6-6 and TRBJ1-1; 8 positions match TRBD1. The germline V gene has CDR1 MNHNY and CDR2 SVGAGI (reference sequence). V was clipped by 0 bases and J by 5 bases; unmatched bases: 8. This CDR3 contains 16 residues.

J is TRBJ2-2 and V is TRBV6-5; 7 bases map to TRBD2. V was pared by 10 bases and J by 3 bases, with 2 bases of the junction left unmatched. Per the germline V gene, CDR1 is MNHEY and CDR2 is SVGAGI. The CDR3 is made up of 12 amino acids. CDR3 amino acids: CATLADTGELFF. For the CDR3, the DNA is TGTGCCACCCTAGCGGACACCGGGGAGCTGTTTTTT.

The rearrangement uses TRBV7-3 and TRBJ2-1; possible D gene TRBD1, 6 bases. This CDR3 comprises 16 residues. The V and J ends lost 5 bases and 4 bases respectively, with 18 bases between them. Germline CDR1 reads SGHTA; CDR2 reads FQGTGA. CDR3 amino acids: CASSPTAGVRYNEQFF. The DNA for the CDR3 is TGTGCCAGCAGCCCCACGGCAGGGGTTAGGTACAATGAGCAGTTCTTC.

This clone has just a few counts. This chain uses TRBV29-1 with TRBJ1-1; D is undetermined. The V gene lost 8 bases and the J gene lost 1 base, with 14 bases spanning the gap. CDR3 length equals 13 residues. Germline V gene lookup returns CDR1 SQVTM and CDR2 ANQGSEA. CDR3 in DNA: TGCAGCTCTGGAGGGCCTTGGAACACTGAAGCTTTCTTT. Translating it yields CSSGGPWNTEAFF.

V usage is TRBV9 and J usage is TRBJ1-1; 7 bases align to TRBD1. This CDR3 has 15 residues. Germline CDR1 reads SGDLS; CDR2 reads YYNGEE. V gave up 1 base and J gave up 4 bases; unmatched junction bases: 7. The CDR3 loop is CASSVQGDGGTEAFF. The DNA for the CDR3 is TGTGCCAGCAGCGTACAGGGGGACGGTGGCACTGAAGCTTTCTTT.

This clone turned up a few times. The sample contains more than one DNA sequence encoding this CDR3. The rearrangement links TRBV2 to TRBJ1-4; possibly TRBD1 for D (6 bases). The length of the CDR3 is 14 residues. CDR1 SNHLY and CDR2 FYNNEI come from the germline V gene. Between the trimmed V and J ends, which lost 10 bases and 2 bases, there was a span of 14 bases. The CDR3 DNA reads TGTGCCACCAATCGACAGGCCACTAATGAAAAACTGTTTTTT. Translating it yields CATNRQATNEKLFF. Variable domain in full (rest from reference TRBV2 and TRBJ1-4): EPEVTQTPSHQVTQMGQEVILRCVPISNHLYFYWYRQILGQKVEFLVSFYNNEISEKSEIFDDQFSVERPDGSNFTLKIRSTKLEDSAMYFCATNRQATNEKLFFGSGTQLSVL.

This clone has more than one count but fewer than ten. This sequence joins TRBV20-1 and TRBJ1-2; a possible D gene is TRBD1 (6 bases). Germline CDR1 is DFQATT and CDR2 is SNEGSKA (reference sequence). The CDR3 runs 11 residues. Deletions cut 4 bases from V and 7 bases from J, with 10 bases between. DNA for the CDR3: TGCAGTGCTACAGGGGTTTCTGGCTACACCTTC. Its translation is CSATGVSGYTF.

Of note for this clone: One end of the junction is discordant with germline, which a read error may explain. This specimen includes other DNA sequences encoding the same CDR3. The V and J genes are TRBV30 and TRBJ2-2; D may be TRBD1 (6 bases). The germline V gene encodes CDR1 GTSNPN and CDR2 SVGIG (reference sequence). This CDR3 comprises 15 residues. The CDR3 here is CAWSLGASNTGELFF. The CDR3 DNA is TGTGCCTGGAGTCTGGGGGCCTCGAACACCGGAGAGCTGTTTTTT.

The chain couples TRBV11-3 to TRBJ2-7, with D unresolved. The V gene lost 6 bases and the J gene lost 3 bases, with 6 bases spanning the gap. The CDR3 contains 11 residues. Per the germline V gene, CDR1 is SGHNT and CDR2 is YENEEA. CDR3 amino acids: CASSRSYEQYF. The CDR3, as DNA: TGTGCCAGCAGTCGGAGCTACGAGCAGTACTTC.

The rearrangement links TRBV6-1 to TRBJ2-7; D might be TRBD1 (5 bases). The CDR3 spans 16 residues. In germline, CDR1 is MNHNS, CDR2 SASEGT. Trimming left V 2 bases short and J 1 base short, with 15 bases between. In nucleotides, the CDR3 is TGTGCCAGCAGTGAACCGGCCAGGGTGGGATCCTACGAGCAGTACTTC. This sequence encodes CASSEPARVGSYEQYF.

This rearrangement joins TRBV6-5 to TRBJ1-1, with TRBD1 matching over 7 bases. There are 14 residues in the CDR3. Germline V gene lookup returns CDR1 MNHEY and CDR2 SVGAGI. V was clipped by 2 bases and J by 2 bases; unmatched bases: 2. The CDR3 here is CASSYRQGNTEAFF. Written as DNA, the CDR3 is TGTGCCAGCAGTTACCGACAGGGAAACACTGAAGCTTTCTTT.

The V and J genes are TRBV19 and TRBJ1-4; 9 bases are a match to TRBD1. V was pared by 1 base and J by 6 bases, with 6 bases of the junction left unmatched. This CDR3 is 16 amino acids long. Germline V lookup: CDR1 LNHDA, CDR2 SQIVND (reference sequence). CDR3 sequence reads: CASSIGTGGSDEKLFF. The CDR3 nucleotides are TGTGCCAGTAGTATAGGAACAGGGGGCAGTGATGAAAAACTGTTTTTT.

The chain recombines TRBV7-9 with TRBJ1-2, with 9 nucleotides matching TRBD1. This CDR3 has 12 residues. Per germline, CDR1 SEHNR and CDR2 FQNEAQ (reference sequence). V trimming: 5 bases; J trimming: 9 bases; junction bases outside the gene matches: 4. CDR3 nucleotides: TGTGCCAGCAGCGACAGGGGGATAAGCTACACCTTC. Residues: CASSDRGISYTF.

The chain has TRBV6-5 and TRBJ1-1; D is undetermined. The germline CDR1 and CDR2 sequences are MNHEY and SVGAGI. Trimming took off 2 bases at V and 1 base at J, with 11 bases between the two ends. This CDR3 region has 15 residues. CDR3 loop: CASSYANSGNTEAFF. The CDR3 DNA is TGTGCCAGCAGTTACGCAAACTCAGGGAACACTGAAGCTTTCTTT.

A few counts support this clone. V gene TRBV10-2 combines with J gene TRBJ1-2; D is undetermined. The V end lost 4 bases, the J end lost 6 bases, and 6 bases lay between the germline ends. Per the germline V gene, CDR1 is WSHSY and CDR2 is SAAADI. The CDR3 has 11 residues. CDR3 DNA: TGCGCCAGCAGTGCTGCAGATGGCTACACCTTC. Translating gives CASSAADGYTF.

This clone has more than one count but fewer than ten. The CDR3 loop is CASSVTGYDSSYNEQFF. In DNA, the CDR3 is TGTGCCAGCAGCGTAACAGGGTATGATAGCTCCTACAATGAGCAGTTCTTC. The rearrangement uses TRBV13 and TRBJ2-1; D might be TRBD1 (6 bases). Germline V lookup: CDR1 PRHDT, CDR2 FYEKMQ (reference sequence). With 5 bases removed from V and 0 bases from J, the gap between germline ends came to 17 bases. The CDR3 has 17 amino acids.

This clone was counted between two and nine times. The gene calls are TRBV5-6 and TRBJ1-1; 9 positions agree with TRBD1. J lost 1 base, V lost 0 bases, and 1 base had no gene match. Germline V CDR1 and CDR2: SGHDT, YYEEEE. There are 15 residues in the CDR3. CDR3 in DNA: TGTGCCAGCAGCTTGGCGGACAGGGGGAACACTGAAGCTTTCTTT. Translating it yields CASSLADRGNTEAFF. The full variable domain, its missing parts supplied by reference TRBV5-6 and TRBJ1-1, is DAGVTQSPTHLIKTRGQQVTLRCSPKSGHDTVSWYQQALGQGPQFIFQYYEEEERQRGNFPDRFSGHQFPNYSSELNVNALLLGDSALYLCASSLADRGNTEAFFGQGTRLTVV.

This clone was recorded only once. The CDR3 coding sequence is TGTGCCAGCAGTCTCAGACAGGGTGGCGACGAGCAGTACGTC. The encoded protein is CASSLRQGGDEQYV. V and J are TRBV2 and TRBJ2-7; 7 bases agree with TRBD1. The CDR3 is 14 residues long. J gave up 5 bases and V 5 bases, and 9 bases lay outside the gene matches. The germline gives CDR1 SNHLY, CDR2 FYNNEI.

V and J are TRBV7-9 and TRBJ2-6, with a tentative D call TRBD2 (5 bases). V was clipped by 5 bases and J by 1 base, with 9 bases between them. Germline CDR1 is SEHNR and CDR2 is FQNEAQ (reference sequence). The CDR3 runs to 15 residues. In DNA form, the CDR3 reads TGTGCCAGCAGCGCCCGGAGGTCTGGGGCCAACGTCCTGACTTTC. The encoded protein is CASSARRSGANVLTF.

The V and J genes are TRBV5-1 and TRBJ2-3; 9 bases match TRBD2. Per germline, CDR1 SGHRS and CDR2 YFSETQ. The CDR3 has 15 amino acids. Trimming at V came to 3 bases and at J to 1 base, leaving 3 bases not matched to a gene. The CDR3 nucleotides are TGCGCCAGCAGCTCAAGACTAGCGGGCACAGATACGCAGTATTTT. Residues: CASSSRLAGTDTQYF.

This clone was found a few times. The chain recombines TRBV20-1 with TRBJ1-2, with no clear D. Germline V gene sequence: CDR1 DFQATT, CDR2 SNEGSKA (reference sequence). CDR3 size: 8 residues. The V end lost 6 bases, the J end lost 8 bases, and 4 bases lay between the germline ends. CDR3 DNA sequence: TGCAGTGCCGGGGGCTACACCTTC. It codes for CSAGGYTF.

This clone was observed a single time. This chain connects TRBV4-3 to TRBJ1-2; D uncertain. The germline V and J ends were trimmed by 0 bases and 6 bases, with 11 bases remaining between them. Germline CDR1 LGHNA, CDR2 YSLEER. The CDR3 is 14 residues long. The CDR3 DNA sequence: TGCGCCAGCAGCCAAGACCCGGGGTCCAATGGCTACACCTTC. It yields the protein CASSQDPGSNGYTF.

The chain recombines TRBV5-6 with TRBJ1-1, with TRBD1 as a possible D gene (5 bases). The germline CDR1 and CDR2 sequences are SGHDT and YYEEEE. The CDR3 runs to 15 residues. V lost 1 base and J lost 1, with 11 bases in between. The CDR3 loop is CASSLLGQGNTEAFF. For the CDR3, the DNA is TGTGCCAGCAGCTTGTTAGGGCAGGGGAACACTGAAGCTTTCTTT. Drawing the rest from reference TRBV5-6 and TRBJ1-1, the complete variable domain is DAGVTQSPTHLIKTRGQQVTLRCSPKSGHDTVSWYQQALGQGPQFIFQYYEEEERQRGNFPDRFSGHQFPNYSSELNVNALLLGDSALYLCASSLLGQGNTEAFFGQGTRLTVV.